These T cell receptor beta chains were read from a single sample in a study of blood T cell repertoires in COVID-19. Only in-frame clones appear in the TCRdb table, and some are missing; sequencing was by immunoSEQ multiplex PCR. The sample includes a few hundred thousand clones, over 75% of them seen just once. Sequencing was performed on PBMCs or T cells enriched from blood (not recorded which). All receptors derive from a man aged 30 to 39 who had recovered from COVID-19. Both conserved end residues are part of each CDR3.

cdr3_length: 13
j_call: TRBJ1-2
v_call: TRBV3-1/TRBV3-2
cdr3_aa: CASSPMSNYGYTF

cdr3_length: 11
j_call: TRBJ2-1
v_call: TRBV20-1
cdr3_aa: CSAERLNEQFF

cdr3_length: 15
j_call: TRBJ1-2
v_call: TRBV18
cdr3_aa: CASSPPQGPNYGYTF

cdr3_length: 14
j_call: TRBJ2-3
v_call: TRBV27
cdr3_aa: CASSRQENTDTQYF

cdr3_length: 15
j_call: TRBJ2-3
v_call: TRBV7-3
cdr3_aa: CASSLGLESTDTQYF

cdr3_length: 15
j_call: TRBJ2-3
v_call: TRBV28
cdr3_aa: CASSTIGVRTDTQYF

cdr3_length: 14
j_call: TRBJ1-2
v_call: TRBV5-1
cdr3_aa: CASSLDSSHYGYTF

cdr3_length: 15
j_call: TRBJ2-6
v_call: TRBV18
cdr3_aa: CASSITKDGANVLTF

cdr3_length: 15
j_call: TRBJ2-2
v_call: TRBV5-6
cdr3_aa: CASSLWDGRAGELFF

cdr3_length: 15
j_call: TRBJ2-1
v_call: TRBV29-1
cdr3_aa: CSVESSREAYNEQFF

cdr3_length: 12
j_call: TRBJ2-7
v_call: TRBV12-3/TRBV12-4
cdr3_aa: CASAITAYEQYF

cdr3_length: 14
j_call: TRBJ2-1
v_call: TRBV7-9
cdr3_aa: CASSLSTRQNEQFF

cdr3_length: 13
j_call: TRBJ2-7
v_call: TRBV19
cdr3_aa: CASAGEPPFEQYF

cdr3_length: 14
j_call: TRBJ1-5
v_call: TRBV29-1
cdr3_aa: CSVVEGNRAQPQHF

cdr3_length: 16
j_call: TRBJ2-7
v_call: TRBV4-1
cdr3_aa: CASSPTVGSLSYEQYF

cdr3_length: 15
j_call: TRBJ1-5
v_call: TRBV28
cdr3_aa: CASSLIGGNNQPQHF

cdr3_length: 20
j_call: TRBJ2-1
v_call: TRBV3-1/TRBV3-2
cdr3_aa: CASSPFWAGTSGRLGSEQFF

cdr3_length: 15
j_call: TRBJ2-7
v_call: TRBV6-5
cdr3_aa: CASSKISGDSYEQYF

cdr3_length: 11
j_call: TRBJ2-7
v_call: TRBV7-2
cdr3_aa: CASQGSYEQYF

cdr3_length: 13
j_call: TRBJ2-7
v_call: TRBV10-3
cdr3_aa: CAISQGAVDEQYF

cdr3_length: 14
j_call: TRBJ2-1
v_call: TRBV10-3
cdr3_aa: CAISPLAAYNEQFF

cdr3_length: 14
j_call: TRBJ1-2
v_call: TRBV7-8
cdr3_aa: CASSSHLGARGYTF

cdr3_length: 14
j_call: TRBJ2-3
v_call: TRBV6-5
cdr3_aa: CASSSGQLTDTQYF

cdr3_length: 15
j_call: TRBJ1-2
v_call: TRBV28
cdr3_aa: CASSSGQPSDYGYTF

cdr3_length: 18
j_call: TRBJ2-2
v_call: TRBV4-2
cdr3_aa: CASSHLGTSGSLTGELFF

cdr3_length: 12
j_call: TRBJ2-5
v_call: TRBV10-3
cdr3_aa: CAIAGTKETQYF

cdr3_length: 13
j_call: TRBJ1-5
v_call: TRBV19
cdr3_aa: CASSISSNQPQHF

cdr3_length: 13
j_call: TRBJ1-2
v_call: TRBV9
cdr3_aa: CASSPDRDYGYTF

cdr3_length: 14
j_call: TRBJ1-2
v_call: TRBV3-1/TRBV3-2
cdr3_aa: CASSQDGPTHGYTF

cdr3_length: 17
j_call: TRBJ1-4
v_call: TRBV18
cdr3_aa: CASSPLSQGATNEKLFF

cdr3_length: 16
j_call: TRBJ1-4
v_call: TRBV23-1
cdr3_aa: CASSQFGGAPGEKLFF

cdr3_length: 17
j_call: TRBJ1-3
v_call: TRBV13
cdr3_aa: CASSTRDSASSGNTIYF

cdr3_length: 14
j_call: TRBJ2-5
v_call: TRBV7-8
cdr3_aa: CASGRLGGGETQYF

cdr3_length: 12
j_call: TRBJ2-7
v_call: TRBV29-1
cdr3_aa: CSVLGSSYEQYF

cdr3_length: 13
j_call: TRBJ2-5
v_call: TRBV7-2
cdr3_aa: CASSLMLAETQYF

cdr3_length: 13
j_call: TRBJ1-6
v_call: TRBV18
cdr3_aa: CASSPPGRTPLHF

cdr3_length: 16
j_call: TRBJ1-5
v_call: TRBV28
cdr3_aa: CASSLPGGPEGQPQHF

cdr3_length: 13
j_call: TRBJ2-1
v_call: TRBV19
cdr3_aa: CASSIRDRNEQFF

cdr3_length: 15
j_call: TRBJ1-3
v_call: TRBV7-9
cdr3_aa: CASSSTGSPGNTIYF

cdr3_length: 15
j_call: TRBJ2-5
v_call: TRBV13
cdr3_aa: CASSLVSASGKTQYF

cdr3_length: 14
j_call: TRBJ1-1
v_call: TRBV6-5
cdr3_aa: CASSSDLQNTEAFF

cdr3_length: 15
j_call: TRBJ1-4
v_call: TRBV5-1
cdr3_aa: CASSQQQSGNEKLFF

cdr3_length: 13
j_call: TRBJ1-1
v_call: TRBV29-1
cdr3_aa: CSAARDENTEAFF

cdr3_length: 16
j_call: TRBJ1-2
v_call: TRBV7-9
cdr3_aa: CASSLGGGEANYGYTF

cdr3_length: 17
j_call: TRBJ2-3
v_call: TRBV9
cdr3_aa: CASSVSAGTSSTDTQYF

cdr3_length: 15
j_call: TRBJ1-5
v_call: TRBV19
cdr3_aa: CASSIDVSGNQPQHF

cdr3_length: 13
j_call: TRBJ1-1
v_call: TRBV10-3
cdr3_aa: CATTGQGNSEAFF

cdr3_length: 19
j_call: TRBJ2-2
v_call: TRBV5-1
cdr3_aa: CASSSMTSGRASFTGELFF

cdr3_length: 13
j_call: TRBJ1-1
v_call: TRBV27
cdr3_aa: CASSLMANTEAFF

cdr3_length: 13
j_call: TRBJ2-1
v_call: TRBV28
cdr3_aa: CASSLTGYNEQFF

cdr3_length: 17
j_call: TRBJ2-7
v_call: TRBV3-1/TRBV3-2
cdr3_aa: CASSPRPVNRASPEQYF

cdr3_length: 16
j_call: TRBJ1-5
v_call: TRBV2
cdr3_aa: CASSWVAGSSRQPQHF

cdr3_length: 16
j_call: TRBJ1-1
v_call: TRBV11-1
cdr3_aa: CASSSRDSHGNTEAFF

cdr3_length: 16
j_call: TRBJ2-7
v_call: TRBV6-1
cdr3_aa: CASSEALLDSSYEQYF